The rows below give T cell receptor beta chains drawn from one sample of a study of post-analysis software for immune sequencing data. One entry per CDR3 protein, called by TCRdb with MiXCR from the PCR reads. In the table there are about 680,000 distinct CDR3 sequences, around 64% of which are singletons. Sequencing used blood. These receptors were collected from a girl aged 2 to 9 with multiple sclerosis. The CDR3 runs from the conserved cysteine through the conserved F or W. Fields, in order: J gene, D gene, V gene, clone size, CDR3 length, CDR3 DNA, CDR3 protein. The D gene is left open where the match is weak. Clone sizes are given selectively: once, few, many, or a class where the clone is expanded.

TRBJ2-6,.,TRBV5-6,.,16,TGTACCAGCAGCCCAGAGGGACAAGCCGGGGCCAACGTCCGGACTTTC,CTSSPEGQAGANVRTF
TRBJ1-6,TRBD1,TRBV20-1,.,18,TGCAGTGCTAGGGACTTAGGGACTAGGGGGCCCTATAATTCACCCCTCCACTTT,CSARDLGTRGPYNSPLHF
TRBJ2-1,.,TRBV11-2,few,17,TGTGCCAGCAGCTTAGGGAAACAAGGACTGGTCTACAATGGGCAGTTCTTC,CASSLGKQGLVYNGQFF
TRBJ1-2,.,TRBV27,.,14,TGTGCCAGCAGTCCATACGACATTAACTATGGCTACACCTTC,CASSPYDINYGYTF
TRBJ1-1,TRBD1,TRBV5-1,.,15,TGCGCCAGCAGCTCGGGGGTGACAGGGGACACTGAAGCTTTCTTT,CASSSGVTGDTEAFF
TRBJ2-5,.,TRBV10-3,few,12,TGTGCCATCAGTGAAGGGGCAGAGACCCAGTACTTC,CAISEGAETQYF
TRBJ1-5,.,TRBV20-1,.,16,TGCAGTGCTAGAGATATAAAAGGCCCCGACAATCAGCCCCAGCATTTT,CSARDIKGPDNQPQHF
TRBJ1-5,TRBD1,TRBV2,.,15,TGTGCCAGCAGCGACCCCGGGACAGGACTTCAGCCCCAGCATTTT,CASSDPGTGLQPQHF
TRBJ1-1,.,TRBV5-1,few,14,TGCGCCAGCAGCTTGCTGACGGGGAACACTGAAGCTTTCTTT,CASSLLTGNTEAFF
TRBJ2-3,TRBD2,TRBV7-9,.,16,TGTGCCAGCAGCTCCTGGGCTAGCGGGGTAACAGATACGCAGTATTTT,CASSSWASGVTDTQYF
TRBJ2-3,.,TRBV20-1,.,13,TGCAGTGCTCCCGCGGGGAACACAGATACGCAGTATTTT,CSAPAGNTDTQYF
TRBJ1-4,.,TRBV12-3/TRBV12-4,.,14,TGTGCCAGCAGTTGGAGGGGGTATAATGAAAAACTGTTTTTT,CASSWRGYNEKLFF
TRBJ2-1,TRBD1,TRBV5-1,.,17,TGCGCCAGCAGCACAAACGGACAGGGCCACCCCTACAATGAGCAGTTCTTC,CASSTNGQGHPYNEQFF
TRBJ2-1,TRBD1,TRBV7-9,.,15,TGTGCCAGCAGCAATCGACAGGGTGCCCACAATGAGCAGTTCTTC,CASSNRQGAHNEQFF
TRBJ2-7,.,TRBV12-3/TRBV12-4,few,14,TGTGCCAGCAGTCCGGTAGCGGTTACCTACGAGCAGTACTTC,CASSPVAVTYEQYF
TRBJ1-1,.,TRBV2,once,15,TGTGCCAGCAGTGAAAGGGAAAGGGTTAACACTGAAGCTTTCTTT,CASSERERVNTEAFF
TRBJ2-7,TRBD2,TRBV5-1,.,15,TGCGCCAGCAGACCCGCGGGACTAGCGGTCTACGAGCAGTACTTC,CASRPAGLAVYEQYF
TRBJ2-1,TRBD2,TRBV29-1,.,11,TGCAGCGTAGCGGGAGCCACGGAGCAGTTCTTC,CSVAGATEQFF
TRBJ2-3,TRBD2,TRBV12-3/TRBV12-4,few,14,TGTGCCAGCACCGTTAGCGGGAGTGATGGGACGCAGTATTTT,CASTVSGSDGTQYF
TRBJ1-2,.,TRBV29-1,few,14,TGCAGCGTTGAAGATCAGGGTATTAACTATGGCTACACCTTC,CSVEDQGINYGYTF
TRBJ2-7,.,TRBV4-1,once,10,TGCGCCAGCATCCTGAGCGAGCAGTACTTC,CASILSEQYF
TRBJ1-5,.,TRBV7-3,.,13,TGTGCCAGCAGCTTAGGGGCAGATCAGCCCCAGCATTTT,CASSLGADQPQHF
TRBJ2-3,TRBD1,TRBV10-3,few,14,TGTGCCATCAGTGACGGCAGGGGGCGTGATACGCAGTATTTT,CAISDGRGRDTQYF
TRBJ2-3,.,TRBV25-1,.,13,TGTGCCAGCAGTGACGCCACCACAGATACGCAGTATTTT,CASSDATTDTQYF
TRBJ1-5,.,TRBV27,.,14,TGTGCCAGCAGTTTGGAGGGGGTACAGCAGCCCCAGCATTTT,CASSLEGVQQPQHF